This T cell receptor (beta chain) is from a study of blood T cell repertoires in COVID-19. About the study: Samples of COVID-19 (acute and convalescent) were obtained from the United States, Italy and Spain. From T cells, B-cell-depleted T cells, or PBMCs came the material, which was cDNA or gDNA.

The authors' processing: Amplification with reference gene primers provided the estimates of nucleated cell counts. Sequencing was performed with immunoSEQ multiplex PCR; in TCRdb, only in-frame clones are kept and a portion is missing. The D gene and trimming were derived from the DNA, and the V and J assignments and clone size from that table. The data show some 280,000 clones, with around 91% seen just once and roughly an eighth held by the top ten. The sample taken for sequencing was peripheral blood. The clonotype originates from a woman aged 55-70 years with acute or convalescent COVID-19.

The CDR3 DNA is TGTGCCAGCAGCTTCCCACAGGGGGCAGGGGACACCGGGGAGCTGTTTTTT. Protein: CASSFPQGAGDTGELFF. V and J are TRBV5-8 and TRBJ2-2; the match to TRBD1 covers 9 bases. V gave up 2 bases and J gave up 3 bases; unmatched junction bases: 8. Germline CDR1 is SGHTS and CDR2 is YDEGEE. CDR3 size: 17 residues.